This is a list of T cell receptor beta chains from one sample in a study of blood T cell repertoires in COVID-19. Sequencing was performed with immunoSEQ multiplex PCR; in TCRdb, only in-frame clones are kept and a portion is missing. Of 180,000 or so clones detected, 75% to 90% appear once; the ten largest clones hold about 6.3%. The source material was PBMCs or T cells enriched from blood (not recorded which). These receptors were obtained from a man between 35 and 55 years old who had recovered from COVID-19. The CDR3 runs from the conserved cysteine through the conserved F or W. D genes are given only for firm matches. Not every row has a clone size; where given, it reads once, few, many or a size class.

v_gene: TRBV10-3; abundance: -; d_gene: TRBD1; j_gene: TRBJ1-3; CDR3aa: CAISGGQLSGNTIYF; CDR3nt: TGTGCCATCAGTGGGGGACAGCTCTCTGGAAACACCATATATTTT
v_gene: TRBV29-1; abundance: once; d_gene: TRBD1; j_gene: TRBJ2-3; CDR3aa: CSVYRGIGSTDTQYF; CDR3nt: TGCAGCGTGTACAGGGGAATCGGGTCCACAGATACGCAGTATTTT
v_gene: TRBV7-7; abundance: -; d_gene: TRBD2; j_gene: TRBJ2-3; CDR3aa: CASSFGLAGADTQYF; CDR3nt: TGTGCTAGCAGCTTTGGACTAGCGGGAGCAGATACGCAGTATTTT
v_gene: TRBV10-1; abundance: -; d_gene: -; j_gene: TRBJ1-1; CDR3aa: CASSDNSFGGGAFF; CDR3nt: TGCGCCAGCAGTGATAACAGTTTCGGCGGGGGAGCTTTCTTT
v_gene: TRBV30; abundance: few; d_gene: TRBD1; j_gene: TRBJ1-1; CDR3aa: CAWSQGQGNTEAFF; CDR3nt: TGTGCCTGGAGCCAAGGACAGGGGAACACTGAAGCTTTCTTT
v_gene: TRBV10-3; abundance: -; d_gene: -; j_gene: TRBJ1-2; CDR3aa: CAISADPQGPYGYTF; CDR3nt: TGTGCCATCAGTGCAGACCCACAGGGCCCCTATGGCTACACCTTC
v_gene: TRBV6-5; abundance: -; d_gene: -; j_gene: TRBJ1-5; CDR3aa: CASSLQQFNQPQHF; CDR3nt: TGTGCCAGCAGCCTACAGCAGTTCAATCAGCCCCAGCATTTT
v_gene: TRBV7-9; abundance: -; d_gene: TRBD1; j_gene: TRBJ2-5; CDR3aa: CASSPDRVGQETQYF; CDR3nt: TGTGCCAGCAGCCCCGACAGGGTCGGCCAAGAGACCCAGTACTTC
v_gene: TRBV24-1; abundance: -; d_gene: -; j_gene: TRBJ1-1; CDR3aa: CATSWGAGTEAFF; CDR3nt: TGTGCCACCAGCTGGGGAGCGGGCACTGAAGCTTTCTTT
v_gene: TRBV29-1; abundance: -; d_gene: TRBD2; j_gene: TRBJ2-1; CDR3aa: CSVPGTSGIPSSYNEQFF; CDR3nt: TGCAGCGTCCCCGGGACTAGCGGGATCCCGAGCTCCTACAATGAGCAGTTCTTC
v_gene: TRBV28; abundance: -; d_gene: -; j_gene: TRBJ2-4; CDR3aa: CASGEVKNIQYF; CDR3nt: TGTGCCAGCGGGGAGGTGAAAAACATTCAGTACTTC
v_gene: TRBV2; abundance: -; d_gene: TRBD2; j_gene: TRBJ2-1; CDR3aa: CASSPDTSAGGSSYNEQFF; CDR3nt: TGTGCCAGCTCCCCGGATACCTCGGCGGGGGGGAGCTCCTACAATGAGCAGTTCTTC
v_gene: TRBV4-1; abundance: -; d_gene: -; j_gene: TRBJ2-7; CDR3aa: CASSQENAVPAYEQYF; CDR3nt: TGCGCCAGCAGCCAAGAAAATGCGGTGCCGGCCTACGAGCAGTACTTC
v_gene: TRBV3-1/TRBV3-2; abundance: -; d_gene: TRBD1; j_gene: TRBJ2-7; CDR3aa: CASSQGTGGYEQYF; CDR3nt: TGTGCCAGCAGCCAGGGGACAGGGGGCTACGAGCAGTACTTC
v_gene: TRBV11-2; abundance: -; d_gene: TRBD1; j_gene: TRBJ1-5; CDR3aa: CASSSTGLNQPQHF; CDR3nt: TGTGCCAGCAGCTCGACAGGGCTCAATCAGCCCCAGCATTTT
v_gene: TRBV11-2; abundance: few; d_gene: -; j_gene: TRBJ1-5; CDR3aa: CASSLDSGTLGNQPQHF; CDR3nt: TGTGCCAGCAGCTTAGATAGCGGAACTCTCGGCAATCAGCCCCAGCATTTT
v_gene: TRBV5-1; abundance: -; d_gene: TRBD1; j_gene: TRBJ2-1; CDR3aa: CASSLTGEYNEQFF; CDR3nt: TGCGCCAGCAGCTTGACAGGGGAGTACAATGAGCAGTTCTTC
v_gene: TRBV11-2; abundance: -; d_gene: -; j_gene: TRBJ2-5; CDR3aa: CASSFTTDRRAETQYF; CDR3nt: TGTGCCAGCAGCTTCACTACCGACCGGCGCGCGGAGACCCAGTACTTC
v_gene: TRBV7-9; abundance: -; d_gene: TRBD1; j_gene: TRBJ2-1; CDR3aa: CASSMTGEVNEQFF; CDR3nt: TGTGCCAGCAGCATGACAGGGGAGGTCAATGAGCAGTTCTTC
v_gene: TRBV6-6; abundance: -; d_gene: -; j_gene: TRBJ1-3; CDR3aa: CASSRGGSGNTIYF; CDR3nt: TGTGCCAGCAGCCGCGGCGGGTCTGGAAACACCATATATTTT
v_gene: TRBV27; abundance: -; d_gene: -; j_gene: TRBJ1-2; CDR3aa: CASSLYPGLNYGYTF; CDR3nt: TGTGCCAGCAGTCTCTATCCGGGACTCAACTATGGCTACACCTTC
v_gene: TRBV10-2; abundance: few; d_gene: TRBD2; j_gene: TRBJ2-5; CDR3aa: CASGGVPGSGEETQYF; CDR3nt: TGCGCCAGCGGGGGGGTCCCAGGGTCAGGTGAAGAGACCCAGTACTTC
v_gene: TRBV3-1/TRBV3-2; abundance: -; d_gene: -; j_gene: TRBJ1-6; CDR3aa: CASSQGGVPSPLHF; CDR3nt: TGTGCCAGCAGCCAAGGCGGGGTCCCCTCACCCCTCCACTTT
v_gene: TRBV27; abundance: -; d_gene: TRBD1; j_gene: TRBJ2-7; CDR3aa: CASSFNRGPYEQYF; CDR3nt: TGTGCCAGCAGTTTCAACAGGGGCCCCTACGAGCAGTACTTC
v_gene: TRBV6-1; abundance: -; d_gene: TRBD1; j_gene: TRBJ2-7; CDR3aa: CASSEANFGTGGSYEQYF; CDR3nt: TGTGCCAGCAGTGAAGCTAACTTTGGGACAGGGGGCTCCTACGAGCAGTACTTC
v_gene: TRBV25-1; abundance: -; d_gene: -; j_gene: TRBJ1-1; CDR3aa: CASSYTGLNTEAFF; CDR3nt: TGTGCCAGCAGCTACACGGGGTTGAACACTGAAGCTTTCTTT
v_gene: TRBV6-5; abundance: -; d_gene: -; j_gene: TRBJ1-3; CDR3aa: CASSRSSGNTIYF; CDR3nt: TGTGCCAGCAGTCGCAGCTCTGGAAACACCATATATTTT
v_gene: TRBV11-2; abundance: -; d_gene: TRBD1; j_gene: TRBJ1-1; CDR3aa: CASSSRDRAATEAFF; CDR3nt: TGTGCCAGCAGCTCCCGGGACAGGGCGGCCACTGAAGCTTTCTTT
v_gene: TRBV14; abundance: -; d_gene: TRBD1; j_gene: TRBJ2-7; CDR3aa: CASSGRQGNRYEQYF; CDR3nt: TGTGCCAGCAGCGGGAGACAGGGTAATAGGTACGAGCAGTACTTC
v_gene: TRBV28; abundance: once; d_gene: TRBD1; j_gene: TRBJ1-4; CDR3aa: CASSPQDRVTNEKLFF; CDR3nt: TGTGCCAGCAGCCCCCAGGACAGGGTAACTAATGAAAAACTGTTTTTT
v_gene: TRBV29-1; abundance: -; d_gene: TRBD1; j_gene: TRBJ2-1; CDR3aa: CSVLDRNLGEQFF; CDR3nt: TGCAGCGTCTTGGACAGGAACCTCGGTGAGCAGTTCTTC
v_gene: TRBV7-3; abundance: -; d_gene: -; j_gene: TRBJ2-3; CDR3aa: CASSPSAALTDTQYF; CDR3nt: TGTGCCAGCAGCCCGTCGGCGGCCCTCACAGATACGCAGTATTTT
v_gene: TRBV9; abundance: -; d_gene: TRBD1; j_gene: TRBJ1-2; CDR3aa: CASREGTGGAKEGYTF; CDR3nt: TGTGCCAGCAGAGAGGGGACAGGGGGCGCCAAGGAGGGCTACACCTTC
v_gene: TRBV6-1; abundance: -; d_gene: -; j_gene: TRBJ1-6; CDR3aa: CASSEGGLLSSYNSPLHF; CDR3nt: TGTGCCAGCAGTGAAGGGGGACTTCTGAGCTCCTATAATTCACCCCTCCACTTT
v_gene: TRBV19; abundance: few; d_gene: TRBD1; j_gene: TRBJ1-5; CDR3aa: CASDRDRGKWPQHF; CDR3nt: TGTGCCAGCGACCGGGACAGGGGAAAGTGGCCCCAGCATTTT
v_gene: TRBV5-1; abundance: few; d_gene: TRBD2; j_gene: TRBJ2-3; CDR3aa: CASSSTSGGDTQYF; CDR3nt: TGCGCCAGCAGCTCCACGAGCGGGGGAGATACGCAGTATTTT
v_gene: TRBV5-8; abundance: -; d_gene: -; j_gene: TRBJ2-7; CDR3aa: CASSQSPGRTAGEQYF; CDR3nt: TGTGCCAGCAGCCAGAGCCCCGGTAGGACAGCGGGGGAGCAGTACTTC
v_gene: TRBV9; abundance: -; d_gene: -; j_gene: TRBJ1-1; CDR3aa: CASSGQGMGEAFF; CDR3nt: TGTGCCAGCAGCGGCCAGGGTATGGGTGAAGCTTTCTTT
v_gene: TRBV7-3; abundance: -; d_gene: -; j_gene: TRBJ2-6; CDR3aa: CASSLWAGISGANVLTF; CDR3nt: TGTGCCAGCAGCTTATGGGCAGGAATCTCTGGGGCCAACGTCCTGACTTTC
v_gene: TRBV24-1; abundance: few; d_gene: TRBD1; j_gene: TRBJ2-7; CDR3aa: CATTGQGGTYEQYF; CDR3nt: TGTGCCACCACAGGACAGGGGGGGACCTACGAGCAGTACTTC
v_gene: TRBV15; abundance: -; d_gene: TRBD1; j_gene: TRBJ1-5; CDR3aa: CATSERPGQDQPQHF; CDR3nt: TGTGCCACCAGCGAGAGACCGGGACAGGATCAGCCCCAGCATTTT
v_gene: TRBV3-1/TRBV3-2; abundance: -; d_gene: -; j_gene: TRBJ2-1; CDR3aa: CASLDIYNEQFF; CDR3nt: TGTGCCAGCCTGGACATTTACAATGAGCAGTTCTTC
v_gene: TRBV3-1/TRBV3-2; abundance: -; d_gene: TRBD2; j_gene: TRBJ2-7; CDR3aa: CASSSGTSGEYEQYF; CDR3nt: TGTGCCAGCAGCTCCGGGACTAGCGGGGAATACGAGCAGTACTTC